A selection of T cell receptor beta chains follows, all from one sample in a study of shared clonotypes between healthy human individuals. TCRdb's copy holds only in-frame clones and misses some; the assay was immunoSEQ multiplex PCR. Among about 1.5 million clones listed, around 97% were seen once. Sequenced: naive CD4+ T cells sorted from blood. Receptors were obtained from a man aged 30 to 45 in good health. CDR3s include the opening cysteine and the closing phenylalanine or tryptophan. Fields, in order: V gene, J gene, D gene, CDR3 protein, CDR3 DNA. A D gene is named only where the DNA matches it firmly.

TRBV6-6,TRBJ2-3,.,CASSYWLADSTDTQYF,TGTGCCAGCAGTTACTGGCTGGCGGATAGCACAGATACGCAGTATTTT
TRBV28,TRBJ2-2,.,CASTLRGTGELFF,TGTGCCAGCACCCTTCGGGGCACCGGGGAGCTGTTTTTT
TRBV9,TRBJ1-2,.,CASSVGSQGYGYTF,TGTGCCAGCAGCGTAGGCTCGCAGGGCTATGGCTACACCTTC
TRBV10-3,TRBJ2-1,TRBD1,CAIARGQGDEQFF,TGTGCCATCGCCCGCGGCCAGGGGGATGAGCAGTTCTTC
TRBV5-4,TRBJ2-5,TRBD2,CASSLTSWQETQYF,TGTGCCAGCAGCCTGACTAGCTGGCAAGAGACCCAGTACTTC
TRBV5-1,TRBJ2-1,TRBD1,CASSLGTGPTFGDNEQFF,TGCGCCAGCAGCTTGGGGACAGGCCCTACGTTCGGTGACAATGAGCAGTTCTTC
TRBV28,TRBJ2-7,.,CASSLSLYEQYF,TGTGCCAGCAGTTTAAGCCTCTACGAGCAGTACTTC
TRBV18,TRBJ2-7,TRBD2,CASSPGGGGYEQYF,TGTGCCAGCTCACCAGGCGGGGGAGGCTACGAGCAGTACTTC
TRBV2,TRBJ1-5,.,CASGVSPGSNQPQHF,TGTGCCAGCGGTGTCTCGCCGGGAAGCAATCAGCCCCAGCATTTT
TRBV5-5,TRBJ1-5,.,CASSLDAWRTSNQPQHF,TGTGCCAGCAGCTTGGACGCTTGGCGGACTAGCAATCAGCCCCAGCATTTT
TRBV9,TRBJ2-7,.,CASSVEGLYEQYF,TGTGCCAGCAGCGTAGAAGGGTTATACGAGCAGTACTTC
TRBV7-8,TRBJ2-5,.,CASSHSLETQYF,TGTGCCAGCAGCCATAGCTTGGAGACCCAGTACTTC